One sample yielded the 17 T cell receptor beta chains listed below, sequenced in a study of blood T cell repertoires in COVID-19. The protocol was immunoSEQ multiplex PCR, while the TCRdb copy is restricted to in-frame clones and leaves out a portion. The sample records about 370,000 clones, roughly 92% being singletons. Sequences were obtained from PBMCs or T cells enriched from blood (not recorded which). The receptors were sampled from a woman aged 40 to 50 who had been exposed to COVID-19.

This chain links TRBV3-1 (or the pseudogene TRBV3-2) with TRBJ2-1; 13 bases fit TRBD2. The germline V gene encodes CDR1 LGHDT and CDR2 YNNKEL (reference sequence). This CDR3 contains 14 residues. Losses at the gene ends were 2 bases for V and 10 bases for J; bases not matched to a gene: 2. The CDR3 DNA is TGTGCCAGCAGCCAAAGACTAGCGGGGGGCGAGCAGTTCTTC. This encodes CASSQRLAGGEQFF.

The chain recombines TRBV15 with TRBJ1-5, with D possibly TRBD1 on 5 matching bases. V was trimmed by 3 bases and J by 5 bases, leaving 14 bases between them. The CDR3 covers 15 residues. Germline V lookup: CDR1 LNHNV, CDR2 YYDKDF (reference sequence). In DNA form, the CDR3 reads TGTGCCACCAGCAGTCGGGGGGAAGAGGATCAGCCCCAGCATTTT. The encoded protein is CATSSRGEEDQPQHF.

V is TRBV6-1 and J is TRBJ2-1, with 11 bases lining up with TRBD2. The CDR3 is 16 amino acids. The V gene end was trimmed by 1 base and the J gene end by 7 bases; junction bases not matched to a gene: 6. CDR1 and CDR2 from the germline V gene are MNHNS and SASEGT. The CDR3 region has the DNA TGTGCCAGCAGTGAAGTTCTAGCGGGGGGACGGAATGAGCAGTTCTTC. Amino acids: CASSEVLAGGRNEQFF.

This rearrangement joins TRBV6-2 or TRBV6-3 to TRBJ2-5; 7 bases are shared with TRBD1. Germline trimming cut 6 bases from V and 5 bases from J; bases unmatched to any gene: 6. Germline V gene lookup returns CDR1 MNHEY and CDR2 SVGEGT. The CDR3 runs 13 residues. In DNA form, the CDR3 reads TGTGCCAGCAGCGAGACAGGGTTCGAGACCCAGTACTTC. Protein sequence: CASSETGFETQYF.

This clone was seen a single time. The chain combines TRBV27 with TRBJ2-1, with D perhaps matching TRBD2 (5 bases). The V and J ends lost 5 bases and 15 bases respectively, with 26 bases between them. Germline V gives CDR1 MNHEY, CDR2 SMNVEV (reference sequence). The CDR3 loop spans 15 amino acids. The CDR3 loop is CASSGISERKKKRFF. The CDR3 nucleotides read TGTGCCAGCAGTGGTATTTCCGAGCGGAAGAAAAAACGGTTCTTC.

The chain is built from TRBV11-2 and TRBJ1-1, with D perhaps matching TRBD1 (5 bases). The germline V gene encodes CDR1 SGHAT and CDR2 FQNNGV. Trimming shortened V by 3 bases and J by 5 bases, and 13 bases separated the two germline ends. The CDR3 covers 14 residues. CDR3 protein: CASSLGQARTEAFF. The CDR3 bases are TGTGCCAGCAGCTTGGGGCAGGCCCGTACTGAAGCTTTCTTT.

Written as DNA, the CDR3 is TGTGCTAGTGGGGAGCGGGATTCACCCCTCCACTTT. Its protein product is CASGERDSPLHF. The chain recombines TRBV12-5 with TRBJ1-6; D unclear. This CDR3 region has 12 residues. The germline V and J ends were trimmed by 6 bases and 8 bases, with 8 bases remaining between them. CDR1 and CDR2 (germline): LGHNT, FRNRAP.

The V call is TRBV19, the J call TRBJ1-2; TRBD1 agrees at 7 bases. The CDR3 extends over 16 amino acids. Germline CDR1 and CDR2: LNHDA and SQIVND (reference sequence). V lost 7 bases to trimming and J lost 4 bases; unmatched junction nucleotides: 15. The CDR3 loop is CASTPQTPAGGYGYTF. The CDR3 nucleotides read TGTGCCAGTACTCCTCAAACCCCGGCAGGGGGCTATGGCTACACCTTC.

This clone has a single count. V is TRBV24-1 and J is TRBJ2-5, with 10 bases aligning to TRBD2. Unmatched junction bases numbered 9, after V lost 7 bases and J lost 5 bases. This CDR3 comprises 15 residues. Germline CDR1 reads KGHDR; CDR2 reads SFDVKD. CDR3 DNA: TGTGCCACCAGCGGACTAGCGGAATCCGAGGAGACCCAGTACTTC. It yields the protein CATSGLAESEETQYF.

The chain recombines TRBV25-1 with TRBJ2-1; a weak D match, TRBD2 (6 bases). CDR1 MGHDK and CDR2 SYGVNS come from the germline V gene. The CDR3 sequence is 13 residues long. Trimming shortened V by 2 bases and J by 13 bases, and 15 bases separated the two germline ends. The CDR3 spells CASSEPLSGPQFF. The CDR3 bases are TGTGCCAGCAGTGAACCTCTTAGCGGCCCCCAGTTCTTC. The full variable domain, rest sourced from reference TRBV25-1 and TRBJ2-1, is EADIYQTPRYLVIGTGKKITLECSQTMGHDKMYWYQQDPGMELHLIHYSYGVNSTEKGDLSSESTVSRIRTEHFPLTLESARPSHTSQYLCASSEPLSGPQFFGPGTRLTVL.

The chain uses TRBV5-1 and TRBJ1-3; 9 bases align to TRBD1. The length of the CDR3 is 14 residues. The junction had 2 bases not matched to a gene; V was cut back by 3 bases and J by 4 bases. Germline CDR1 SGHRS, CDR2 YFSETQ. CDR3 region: CASSSGQGGNTIYF. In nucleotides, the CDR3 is TGCGCCAGCAGCTCGGGACAGGGCGGAAACACCATATATTTT.

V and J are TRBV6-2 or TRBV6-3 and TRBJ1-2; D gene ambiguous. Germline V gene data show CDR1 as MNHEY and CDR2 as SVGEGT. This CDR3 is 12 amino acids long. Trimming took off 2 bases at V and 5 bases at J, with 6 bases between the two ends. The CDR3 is CASSYEAYGYTF. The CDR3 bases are TGTGCCAGCAGTTACGAGGCGTATGGCTACACCTTC.

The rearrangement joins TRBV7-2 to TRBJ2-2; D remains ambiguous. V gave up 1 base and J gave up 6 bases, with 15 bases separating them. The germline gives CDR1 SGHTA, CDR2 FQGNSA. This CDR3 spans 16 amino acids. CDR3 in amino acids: CASSLVVRQVAGELFF. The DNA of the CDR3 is TGTGCCAGCAGCTTAGTGGTTCGTCAGGTGGCCGGGGAGCTGTTTTTT.

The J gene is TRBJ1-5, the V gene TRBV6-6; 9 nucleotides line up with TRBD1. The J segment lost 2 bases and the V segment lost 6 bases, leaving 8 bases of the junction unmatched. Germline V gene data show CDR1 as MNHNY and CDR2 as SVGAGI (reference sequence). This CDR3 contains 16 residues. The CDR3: CASRRTGGRGNQPQHF. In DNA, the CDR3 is TGTGCCAGCAGGCGCACAGGGGGCCGGGGCAATCAGCCCCAGCATTTT.

The CDR3 coding sequence is TGTGCCAGTGGACTAGCGGGGAGGAACACCGGGGAGCTGTTTTTT. Translating it yields CASGLAGRNTGELFF. This chain joins TRBV19 and TRBJ2-2, with 12 bases matching TRBD2. Germline CDR1 reads LNHDA; CDR2 reads SQIVND (reference sequence). This CDR3 comprises 15 residues. V shed 8 bases, J shed 1 base, and the junction held 2 bases outside the gene matches.

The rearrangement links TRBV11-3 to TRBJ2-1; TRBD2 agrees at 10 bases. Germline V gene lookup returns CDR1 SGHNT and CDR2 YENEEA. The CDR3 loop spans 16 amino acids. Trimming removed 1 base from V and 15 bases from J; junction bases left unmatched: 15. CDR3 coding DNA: TGTGCCAGCAGCTTAGTCTCTCCTAGCGGGAGTAGACATCCGTTCTTC. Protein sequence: CASSLVSPSGSRHPFF.

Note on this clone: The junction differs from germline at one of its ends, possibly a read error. This CDR3 is CASSQRQGGLLF. The CDR3 bases are TGTGCCAGCTCACAGAGACAGGGAGGCCTCCTCTTC. The gene calls are TRBV18 and TRBJ2-1, with D perhaps matching TRBD1 (7 bases). Germline assignment: CDR1 KGHSH and CDR2 LQKENI. The CDR3 spans 12 residues.